The rows below give T cell receptor beta chains drawn from one sample of a study of T cell repertoires in aging, cancer and after chemotherapy. MiXCR, applied by TCRdb to the multiplex PCR reads, yields one record per CDR3 protein. The table records 1,200 or so distinct CDR3 sequences, 20% to 25% of them present only once. Sequencing used blood. These receptors originate from a human donor with a blood cancer. The CDR3 runs from the conserved cysteine through the conserved F or W.

j_call v_call cdr3_aa
TRBJ2-7 TRBV27 CASSTGTGGFYEQYF
TRBJ2-7 TRBV5-4 CASSPLAGARGEQYF
TRBJ1-2 TRBV5-4 CASSPGQGVIYGYTF
TRBJ1-2 TRBV6-2/TRBV6-3 CASSYDKRGRHYGYTF
TRBJ2-2 TRBV24-1 CATSAQGLSNTGELFF
TRBJ2-7 TRBV20-1 CSAPSGERYEQYF
TRBJ2-5 TRBV5-1 CASSLSGQAETQYF
TRBJ1-2 TRBV27 CASSLTPSAYGYTF
TRBJ1-2 TRBV5-4 CASSAAPWDRIYGYTF
TRBJ2-3 TRBV19 CASSGISDTQYF
TRBJ2-1 TRBV20-1 CSARDWSGRALDEQFF
TRBJ1-2 TRBV5-6 CASSQGAGDGYTF
TRBJ2-1 TRBV29-1 CSVRTSVDNEQFF
TRBJ1-5 TRBV6-5 CASSPPPGQGSQPQHF
TRBJ2-5 TRBV20-1 CSAPLAGQTQETQYF
TRBJ2-2 TRBV6-2/TRBV6-3 CASSYGQGSTGELFF
TRBJ1-6 TRBV28 CASRLRGQSNSPLHF
TRBJ1-2 TRBV5-6 CASSPLGGTLNYGYTF
TRBJ1-2 TRBV19 CASSISSDSYGYTF
TRBJ2-7 TRBV14 CASSIAGYPYEQYF
TRBJ1-2 TRBV15 CATSLDRSLIYGYTF
TRBJ2-3 TRBV5-1 CASSPGRDTGGDTQYF
TRBJ1-6 TRBV19 CASSIDGTGGDSPLHF
TRBJ2-1 TRBV6-2/TRBV6-3 CASSEEDPWGDEQFF
TRBJ2-7 TRBV20-1 CSAPRVAGGYEQYF
TRBJ1-1 TRBV5-6 CASSLAGWTALNTEAFF
TRBJ2-2 TRBV6-6 CASSSPGSGFGELFF
TRBJ2-5 TRBV20-1 CSANRDETQYF
TRBJ2-7 TRBV6-5 CASSNHPPYEQYF
TRBJ1-4 TRBV5-5 CASSPGTGGNEKLFF
TRBJ2-2 TRBV19 CATADRPQTGELFF
TRBJ2-2 TRBV6-1 CASSLTGATNTGELFF
TRBJ2-6 TRBV20-1 CSGRQGINAGANVLTF
TRBJ2-7 TRBV10-3 CAISGTGRYEQYF
TRBJ2-7 TRBV7-2 CASSRSYEQYF
TRBJ1-1 TRBV11-3 CASSLGQLGTEAFF